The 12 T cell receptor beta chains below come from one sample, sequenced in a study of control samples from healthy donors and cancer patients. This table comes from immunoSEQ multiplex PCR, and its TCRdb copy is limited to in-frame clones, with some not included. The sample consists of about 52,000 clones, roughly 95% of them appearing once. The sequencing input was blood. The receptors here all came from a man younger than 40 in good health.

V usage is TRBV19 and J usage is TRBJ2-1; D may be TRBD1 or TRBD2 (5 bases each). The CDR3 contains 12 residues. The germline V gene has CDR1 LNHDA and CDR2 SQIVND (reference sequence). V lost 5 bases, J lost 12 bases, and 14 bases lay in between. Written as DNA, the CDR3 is TGTGCCAGTAGTTACGAGGGGCCCCGGCAGTTCTTC. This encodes CASSYEGPRQFF.

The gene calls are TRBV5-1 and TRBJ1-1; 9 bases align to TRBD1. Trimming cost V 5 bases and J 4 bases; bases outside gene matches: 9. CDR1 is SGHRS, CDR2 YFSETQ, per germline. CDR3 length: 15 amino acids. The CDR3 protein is CASRNTGGWVTEAFF. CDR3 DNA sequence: TGCGCCAGCAGGAATACAGGGGGCTGGGTCACTGAAGCTTTCTTT.

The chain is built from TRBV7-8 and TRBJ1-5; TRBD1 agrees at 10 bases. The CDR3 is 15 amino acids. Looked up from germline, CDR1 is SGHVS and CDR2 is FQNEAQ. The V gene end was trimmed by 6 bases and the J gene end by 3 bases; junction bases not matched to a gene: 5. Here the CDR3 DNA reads TGTGCCAGCAGAAAAGACAGGGGGCTCAATCAGCCCCAGCATTTT. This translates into CASRKDRGLNQPQHF.

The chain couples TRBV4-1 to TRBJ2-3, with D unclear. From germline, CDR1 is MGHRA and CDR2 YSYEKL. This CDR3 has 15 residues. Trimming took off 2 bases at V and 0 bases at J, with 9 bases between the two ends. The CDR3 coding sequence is TGCGCCAGCAGCCAATATGGCGGTAGCACAGATACGCAGTATTTT. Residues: CASSQYGGSTDTQYF.

The CDR3 reads CASSLNPRGADEQFF. The DNA for the CDR3 is TGTGCCAGCAGCTTAAACCCCAGGGGGGCGGATGAGCAGTTCTTC. The chain couples TRBV7-3 to TRBJ2-1; weak D call: TRBD1 (7 bases). Germline assignment: CDR1 SGHTA and CDR2 FQGTGA. V lost 1 base to trimming and J lost 8 bases, with 15 bases between them. This CDR3 contains 15 residues.

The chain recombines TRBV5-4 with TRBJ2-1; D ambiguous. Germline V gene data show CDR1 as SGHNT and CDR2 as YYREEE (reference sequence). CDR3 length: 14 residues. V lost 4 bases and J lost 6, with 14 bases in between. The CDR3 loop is CASSVDPSANEQFF. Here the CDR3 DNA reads TGTGCCAGCAGCGTGGACCCGTCTGCCAATGAGCAGTTCTTC.

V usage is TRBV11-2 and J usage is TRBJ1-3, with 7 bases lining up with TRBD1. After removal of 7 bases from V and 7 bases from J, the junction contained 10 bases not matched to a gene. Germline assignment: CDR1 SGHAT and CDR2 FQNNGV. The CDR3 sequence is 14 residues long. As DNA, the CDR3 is TGTGCCAGCACCGCGACAGGGTGGATCAACACCATATATTTT. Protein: CASTATGWINTIYF.

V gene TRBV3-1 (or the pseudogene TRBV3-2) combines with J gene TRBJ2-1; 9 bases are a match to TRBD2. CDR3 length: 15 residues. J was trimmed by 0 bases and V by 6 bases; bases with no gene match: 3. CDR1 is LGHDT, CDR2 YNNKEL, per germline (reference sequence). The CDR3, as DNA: TGTGCCAGCAGGTTTAGCGGGAGCTCCTACAATGAGCAGTTCTTC. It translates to CASRFSGSSYNEQFF.

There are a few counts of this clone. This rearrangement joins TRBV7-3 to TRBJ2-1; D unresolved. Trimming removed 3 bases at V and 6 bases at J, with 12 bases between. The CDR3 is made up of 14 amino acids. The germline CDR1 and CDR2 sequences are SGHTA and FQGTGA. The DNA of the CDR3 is TGTGCCAGCAGCTTCGGGCAATCCGGCAATGAGCAGTTCTTC. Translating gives CASSFGQSGNEQFF. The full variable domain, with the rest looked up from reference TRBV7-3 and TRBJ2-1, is GAGVSQTPSNKVTEKGKYVELRCDPISGHTALYWYRQSLGQGPEFLIYFQGTGAADDSGLPNDRFFAVRPEGSVSTLKIQRTERGDSAVYLCASSFGQSGNEQFFGPGTRLTVL.

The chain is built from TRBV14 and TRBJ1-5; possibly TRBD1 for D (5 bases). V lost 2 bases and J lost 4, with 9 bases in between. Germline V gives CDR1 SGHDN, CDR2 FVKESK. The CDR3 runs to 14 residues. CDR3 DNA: TGTGCCAGCAGCCAAATCGGGGGTAATCAGCCCCAGCATTTT. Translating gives CASSQIGGNQPQHF. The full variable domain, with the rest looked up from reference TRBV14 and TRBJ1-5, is EAGVTQFPSHSVIEKGQTVTLRCDPISGHDNLYWYRRVMGKEIKFLLHFVKESKQDESGMPNNRFLAERTGGTYSTLKVQPAELEDSGVYFCASSQIGGNQPQHFGDGTRLSIL.

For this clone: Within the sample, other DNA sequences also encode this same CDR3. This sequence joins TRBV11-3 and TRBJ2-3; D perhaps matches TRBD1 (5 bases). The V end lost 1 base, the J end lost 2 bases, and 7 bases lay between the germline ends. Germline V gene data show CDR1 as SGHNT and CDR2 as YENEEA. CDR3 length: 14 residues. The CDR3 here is CASSLGQNTDTQYF. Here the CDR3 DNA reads TGTGCCAGCAGCTTAGGACAGAACACAGATACGCAGTATTTT.

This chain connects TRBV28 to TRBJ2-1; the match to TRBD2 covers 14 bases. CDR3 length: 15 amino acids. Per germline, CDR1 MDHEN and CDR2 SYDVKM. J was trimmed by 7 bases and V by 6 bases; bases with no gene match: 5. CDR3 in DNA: TGTGCCAGCAGCCTTAGGACTAGCGGGAGGAATGAGCAGTTCTTC. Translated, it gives CASSLRTSGRNEQFF.